The subject of this entry is one T cell receptor (beta chain). The data were produced by immunoSEQ multiplex PCR, yet TCRdb's version contains in-frame clones alone and is incomplete. The table records about 82,000 clones, roughly 78% of them present only once. Germline V gene lookup returns CDR1 MNHEY and CDR2 SVGEGT. The CDR3 has 13 amino acids. Trimming cost V 2 bases and J 3 bases, with 7 bases left between them. This sample is drawn from a study of blood T cell repertoires in COVID-19. V gene TRBV6-2 or TRBV6-3 combines with J gene TRBJ1-2, with a weak D call TRBD1 (5 bases). The receptor was isolated from a man aged 60 to 69 with COVID-19, enrolled during active disease. Source material: peripheral blood. CDR3 protein: CASSYTGDYGYTF. The CDR3, as DNA: TGTGCCAGCAGTTACACGGGGGACTATGGCTACACCTTC.